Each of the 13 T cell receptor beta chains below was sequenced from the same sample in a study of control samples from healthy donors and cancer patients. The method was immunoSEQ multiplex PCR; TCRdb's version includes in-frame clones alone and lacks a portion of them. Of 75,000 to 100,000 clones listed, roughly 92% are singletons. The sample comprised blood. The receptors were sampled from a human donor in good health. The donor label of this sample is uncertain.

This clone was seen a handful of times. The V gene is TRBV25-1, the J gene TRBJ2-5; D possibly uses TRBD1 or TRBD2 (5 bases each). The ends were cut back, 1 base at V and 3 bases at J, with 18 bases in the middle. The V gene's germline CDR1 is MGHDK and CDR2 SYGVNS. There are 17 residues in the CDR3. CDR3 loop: CASSELSREGHKETQYF. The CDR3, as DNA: TGTGCCAGCAGTGAATTGTCCCGTGAGGGGCACAAAGAGACCCAGTACTTC.

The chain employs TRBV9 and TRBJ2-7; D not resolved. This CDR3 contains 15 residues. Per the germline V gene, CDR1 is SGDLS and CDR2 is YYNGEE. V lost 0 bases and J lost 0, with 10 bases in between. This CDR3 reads CASSVGGINSYEQYF. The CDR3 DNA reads TGTGCCAGCAGCGTAGGAGGAATTAACTCCTACGAGCAGTACTTC.

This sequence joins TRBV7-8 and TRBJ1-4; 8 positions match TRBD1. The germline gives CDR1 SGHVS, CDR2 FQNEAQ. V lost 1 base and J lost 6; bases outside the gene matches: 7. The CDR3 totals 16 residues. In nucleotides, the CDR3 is TGTGCCAGCAGCTTAGAACTCGGGACAGGAGATGAAAAACTGTTTTTT. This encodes CASSLELGTGDEKLFF.

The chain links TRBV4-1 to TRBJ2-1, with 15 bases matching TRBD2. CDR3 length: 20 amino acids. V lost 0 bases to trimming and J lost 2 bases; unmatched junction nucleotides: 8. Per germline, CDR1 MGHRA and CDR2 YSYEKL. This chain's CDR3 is CASSQERGLAGGRAYNEQFF. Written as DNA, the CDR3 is TGCGCCAGCAGCCAAGAACGGGGACTAGCGGGGGGTCGAGCCTACAATGAGCAGTTCTTC.

The CDR3 DNA is TGTGCCAGCAGTTACTCGAAGGGGGTGGACACTGAAGCTTTCTTT. Translation gives CASSYSKGVDTEAFF. The chain joins TRBV6-5 to TRBJ1-1; tentative D call: TRBD1 (6 bases). V shed 0 bases and J shed 3 bases, with 11 bases lying between them. The germline gives CDR1 MNHEY, CDR2 SVGAGI. The CDR3 totals 15 residues.

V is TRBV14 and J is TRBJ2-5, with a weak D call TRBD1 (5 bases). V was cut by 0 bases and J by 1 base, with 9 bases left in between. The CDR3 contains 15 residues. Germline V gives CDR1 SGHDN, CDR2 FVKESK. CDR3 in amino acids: CASSQDFDSQETQYF. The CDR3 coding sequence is TGTGCCAGCAGCCAAGATTTTGACAGCCAAGAGACCCAGTACTTC.

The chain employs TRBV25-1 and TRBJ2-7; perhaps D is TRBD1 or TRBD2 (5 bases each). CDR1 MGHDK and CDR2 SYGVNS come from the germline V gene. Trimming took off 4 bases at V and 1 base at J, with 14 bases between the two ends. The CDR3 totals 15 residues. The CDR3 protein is CASSAWGTISYEQYF. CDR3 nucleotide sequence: TGTGCCAGCAGTGCTTGGGGGACGATTTCCTACGAGCAGTACTTC.

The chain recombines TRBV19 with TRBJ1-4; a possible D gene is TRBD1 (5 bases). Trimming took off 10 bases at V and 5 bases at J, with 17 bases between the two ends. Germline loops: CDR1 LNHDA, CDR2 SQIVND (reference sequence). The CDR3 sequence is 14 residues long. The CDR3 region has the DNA TGTGCCACCCTGGGGCCCAGGTTGAATGAAAAACTGTTTTTT. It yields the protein CATLGPRLNEKLFF.

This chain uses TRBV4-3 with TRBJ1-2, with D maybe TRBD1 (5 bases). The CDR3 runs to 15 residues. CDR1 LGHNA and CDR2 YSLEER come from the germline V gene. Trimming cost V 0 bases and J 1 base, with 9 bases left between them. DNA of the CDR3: TGCGCCAGCAGCCAAGATACAGGCAGTAACTATGGCTACACCTTC. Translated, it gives CASSQDTGSNYGYTF.

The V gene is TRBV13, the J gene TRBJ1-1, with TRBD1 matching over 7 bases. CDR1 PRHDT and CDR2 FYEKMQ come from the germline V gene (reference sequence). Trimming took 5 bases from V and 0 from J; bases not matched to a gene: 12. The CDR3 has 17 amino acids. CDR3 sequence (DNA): TGTGCCAGCAGCACCCTTACAGGGGTACTTCTGAACACTGAAGCTTTCTTT. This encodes CASSTLTGVLLNTEAFF. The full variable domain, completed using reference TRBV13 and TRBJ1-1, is AAGVIQSPRHLIKEKRETATLKCYPIPRHDTVYWYQQGPGQDPQFLISFYEKMQSDKGSIPDRFSAQQFSDYHSELNMSSLELGDSALYFCASSTLTGVLLNTEAFFGQGTRLTVV.

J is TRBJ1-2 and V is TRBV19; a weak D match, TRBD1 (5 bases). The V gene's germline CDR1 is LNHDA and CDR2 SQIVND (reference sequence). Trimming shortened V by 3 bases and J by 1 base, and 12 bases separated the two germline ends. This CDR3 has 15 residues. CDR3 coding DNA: TGTGCCAGTAGTATCCGCAGGGAAATTAACTATGGCTACACCTTC. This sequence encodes CASSIRREINYGYTF. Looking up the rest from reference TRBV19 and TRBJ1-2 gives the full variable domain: DGGITQSPKYLFRKEGQNVTLSCEQNLNHDAMYWYRQDPGQGLRLIYYSQIVNDFQKGDIAEGYSVSREKKESFPLTVTSAQKNPTAFYLCASSIRREINYGYTFGSGTRLTVV.

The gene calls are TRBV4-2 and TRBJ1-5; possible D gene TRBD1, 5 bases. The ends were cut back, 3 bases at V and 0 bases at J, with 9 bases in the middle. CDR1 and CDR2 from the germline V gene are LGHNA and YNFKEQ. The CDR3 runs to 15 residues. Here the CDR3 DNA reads TGTGCCAGCAGCCAGATGACAGATAGCAATCAGCCCCAGCATTTT. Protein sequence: CASSQMTDSNQPQHF.

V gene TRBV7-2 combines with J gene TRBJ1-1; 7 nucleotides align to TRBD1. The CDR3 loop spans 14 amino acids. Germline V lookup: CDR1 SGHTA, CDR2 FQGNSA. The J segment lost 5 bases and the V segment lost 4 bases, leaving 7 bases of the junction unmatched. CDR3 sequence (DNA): TGTGCCAGCAGCTCAATATACAGGGGAACTGAAGCTTTCTTT. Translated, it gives CASSSIYRGTEAFF. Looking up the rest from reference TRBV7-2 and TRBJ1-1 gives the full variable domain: GAGVSQSPSNKVTEKGKDVELRCDPISGHTALYWYRQSLGQGLEFLIYFQGNSAPDKSGLPSDRFSAERTGGSVSTLTIQRTQQEDSAVYLCASSSIYRGTEAFFGQGTRLTVV.